This note documents a single T cell receptor (beta chain) sequence. Each replicate PCR on the sorted subsets used about 220 ng DNA (around 30,000 T cell genomes). TCRdb's copy holds only in-frame clones and misses some; the assay was immunoSEQ multiplex PCR. Counted here are approximately 2,000,000 clones, 93% occurring once; the ten biggest clones make up about 1.7%. Naive CD8 cells lacked CD45RO and underwent positive selection for CCR7, leaving out terminally differentiated effector memory CD45RA+ cells. The record originates from a study of shared clonotypes between healthy human individuals. Study context: Per donor, CD8 memory used one plate, CD8 naive used two, CD4 memory used three and CD4 naive used three.

Sequenced material: naive CD8+ T cells from PBMCs. The sequence was collected from a man aged 18 to 29 in good health. Some clones in this sample may be carry-over from other donors' samples.

The CDR3 DNA is TGTGCCAGCAGCAGAGAGGGGGCCGCGAACACTGAAGCTTTCTTT. This sequence encodes CASSREGAANTEAFF. The rearrangement uses TRBV11-2 and TRBJ1-1; TRBD1 matches 7 bases. The V gene's germline CDR1 is SGHAT and CDR2 FQNNGV. This CDR3 has 15 residues. Germline trimming cut 5 bases from V and 1 base from J; bases unmatched to any gene: 7.